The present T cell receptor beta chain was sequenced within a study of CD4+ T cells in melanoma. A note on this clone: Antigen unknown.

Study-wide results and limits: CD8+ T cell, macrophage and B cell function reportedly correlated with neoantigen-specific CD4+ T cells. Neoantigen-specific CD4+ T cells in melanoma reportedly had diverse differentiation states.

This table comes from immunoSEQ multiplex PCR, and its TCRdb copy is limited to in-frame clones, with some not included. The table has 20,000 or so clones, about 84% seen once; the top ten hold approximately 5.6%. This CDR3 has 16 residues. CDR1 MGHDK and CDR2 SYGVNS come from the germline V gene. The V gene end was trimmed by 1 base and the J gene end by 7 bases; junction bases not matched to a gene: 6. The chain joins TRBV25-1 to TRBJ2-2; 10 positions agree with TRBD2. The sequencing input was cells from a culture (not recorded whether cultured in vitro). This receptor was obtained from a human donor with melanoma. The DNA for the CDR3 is TGTGCCAGCAGTGAATTCCTAGCGGGGGCAGGCGGGGAGCTGTTTTTT. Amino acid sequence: CASSEFLAGAGGELFF.